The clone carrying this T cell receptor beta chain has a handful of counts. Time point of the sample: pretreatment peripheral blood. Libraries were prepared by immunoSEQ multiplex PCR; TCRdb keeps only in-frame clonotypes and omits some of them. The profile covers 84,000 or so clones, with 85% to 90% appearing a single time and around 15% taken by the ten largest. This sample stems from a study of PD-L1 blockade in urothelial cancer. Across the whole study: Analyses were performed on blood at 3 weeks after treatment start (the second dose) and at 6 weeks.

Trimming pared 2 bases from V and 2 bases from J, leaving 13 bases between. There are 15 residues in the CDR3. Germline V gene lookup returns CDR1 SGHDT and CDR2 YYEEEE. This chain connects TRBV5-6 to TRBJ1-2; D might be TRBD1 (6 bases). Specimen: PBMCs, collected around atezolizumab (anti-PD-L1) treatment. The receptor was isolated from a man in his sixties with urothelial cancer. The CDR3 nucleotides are TGTGCCAGCAGCTTCCCAGGGGTTGCGAACTATGGCTACACCTTC. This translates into CASSFPGVANYGYTF. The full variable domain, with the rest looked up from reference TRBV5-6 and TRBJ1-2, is DAGVTQSPTHLIKTRGQQVTLRCSPKSGHDTVSWYQQALGQGPQFIFQYYEEEERQRGNFPDRFSGHQFPNYSSELNVNALLLGDSALYLCASSFPGVANYGYTFGSGTRLTVV.